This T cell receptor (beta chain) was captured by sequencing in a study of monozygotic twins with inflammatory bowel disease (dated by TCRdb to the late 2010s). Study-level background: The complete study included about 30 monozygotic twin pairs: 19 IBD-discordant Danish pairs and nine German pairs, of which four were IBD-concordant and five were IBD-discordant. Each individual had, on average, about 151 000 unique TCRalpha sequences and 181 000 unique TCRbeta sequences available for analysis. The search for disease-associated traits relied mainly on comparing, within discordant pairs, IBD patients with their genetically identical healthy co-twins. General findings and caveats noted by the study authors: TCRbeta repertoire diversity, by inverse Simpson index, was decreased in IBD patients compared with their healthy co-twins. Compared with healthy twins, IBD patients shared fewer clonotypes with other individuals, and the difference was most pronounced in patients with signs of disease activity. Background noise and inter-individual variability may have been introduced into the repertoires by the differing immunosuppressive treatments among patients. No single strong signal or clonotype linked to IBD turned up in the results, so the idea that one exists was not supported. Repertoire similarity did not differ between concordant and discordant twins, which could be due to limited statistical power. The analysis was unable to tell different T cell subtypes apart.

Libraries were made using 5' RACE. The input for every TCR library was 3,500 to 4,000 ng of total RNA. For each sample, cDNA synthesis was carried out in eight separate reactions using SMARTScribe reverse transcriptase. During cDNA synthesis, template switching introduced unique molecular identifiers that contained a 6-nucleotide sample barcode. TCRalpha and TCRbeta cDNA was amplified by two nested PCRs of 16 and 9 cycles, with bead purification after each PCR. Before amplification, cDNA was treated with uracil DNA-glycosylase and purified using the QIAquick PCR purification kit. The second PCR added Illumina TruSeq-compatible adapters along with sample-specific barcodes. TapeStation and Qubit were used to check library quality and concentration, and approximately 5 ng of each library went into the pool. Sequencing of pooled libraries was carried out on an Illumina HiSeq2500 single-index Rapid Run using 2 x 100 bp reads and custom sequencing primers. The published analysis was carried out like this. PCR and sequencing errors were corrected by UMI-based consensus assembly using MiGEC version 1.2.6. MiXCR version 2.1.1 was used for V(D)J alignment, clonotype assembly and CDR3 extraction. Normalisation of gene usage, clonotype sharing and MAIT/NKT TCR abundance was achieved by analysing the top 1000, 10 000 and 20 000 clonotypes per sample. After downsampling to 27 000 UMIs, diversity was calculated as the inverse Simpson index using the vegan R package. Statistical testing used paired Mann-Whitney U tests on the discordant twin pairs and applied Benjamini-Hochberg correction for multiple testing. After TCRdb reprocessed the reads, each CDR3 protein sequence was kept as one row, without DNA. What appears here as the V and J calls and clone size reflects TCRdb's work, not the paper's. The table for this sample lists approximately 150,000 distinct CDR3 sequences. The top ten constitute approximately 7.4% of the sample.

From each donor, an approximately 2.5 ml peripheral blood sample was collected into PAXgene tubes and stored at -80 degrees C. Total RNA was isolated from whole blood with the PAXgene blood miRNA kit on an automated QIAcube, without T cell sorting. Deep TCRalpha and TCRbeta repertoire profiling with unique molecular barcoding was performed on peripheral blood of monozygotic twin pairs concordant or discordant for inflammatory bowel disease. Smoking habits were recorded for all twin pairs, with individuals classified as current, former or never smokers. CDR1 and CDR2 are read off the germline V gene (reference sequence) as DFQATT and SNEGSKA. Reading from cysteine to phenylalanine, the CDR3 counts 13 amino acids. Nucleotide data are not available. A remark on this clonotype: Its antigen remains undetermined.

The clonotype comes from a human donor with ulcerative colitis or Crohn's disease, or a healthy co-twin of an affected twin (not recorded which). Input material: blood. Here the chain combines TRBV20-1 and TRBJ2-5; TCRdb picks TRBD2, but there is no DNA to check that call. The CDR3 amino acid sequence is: CSAAGTRIETQYF.